This section outlines one TCR beta chain sequence together with its context. This sample is drawn from a study of blood T cell repertoires in COVID-19. About the research overall: From the United States, Italy and Spain came samples of acute and convalescent COVID-19.

The data were produced by immunoSEQ multiplex PCR, yet TCRdb's version contains in-frame clones alone and is incomplete. The data show approximately 340,000 clones, with around 90% seen just once and roughly a tenth held by the top ten. CDR1 is SGHRS, CDR2 YFSETQ, per germline. V shed 1 base and J 6 bases; nucleotides not matched to a gene: 5. The CDR3 length is 15 residues. The V gene is TRBV5-1, the J gene TRBJ1-4, with TRBD1 identical over 8 bases. This receptor was taken from a man between 25 and 39 years old with COVID-19, enrolled during active disease. The sequenced material came from peripheral blood. CDR3 DNA sequence: TGCGCCAGCAGCTTGTCGACAGGGGCGGATGAAAAACTGTTTTTT. Protein product: CASSLSTGADEKLFF.